Given below is one T cell receptor (beta chain) in context. These data are taken from a study of blood T cell repertoires in COVID-19. Study at large: Acute-phase and convalescent COVID-19 samples originated in the United States, Italy and Spain. T cells, B-cell-depleted T cells, or PBMCs provided the cDNA or gDNA that served as material.

CDR3 size: 17 residues. J gave up 6 bases and V 3 bases, and 11 bases lay outside the gene matches. CDR1 is SGHNT, CDR2 YENEEA, per germline. Profiling relied on immunoSEQ multiplex PCR, and the TCRdb table lists in-frame clones only, not all of them. Of some 200,000 clones in the sample, 80% to 85% are singletons; the top ten hold 8% to 9.5%. Participants came from about two dozen US areas, aged about 18 to 95 years. Participant-reported clinical history was the basis for cohort assignment. Sequencing was performed on PBMCs or T cells enriched from blood (not recorded which). The source of this sequence is a woman in her forties or fifties with acute COVID-19. The rearrangement joins TRBV11-3 to TRBJ2-1, with TRBD2 matching over 10 bases. CDR3 amino acids: CASSFGQAGGTINEQFF. The CDR3 coding sequence is TGTGCCAGCAGCTTCGGGCAAGCGGGAGGGACTATCAATGAGCAGTTCTTC.